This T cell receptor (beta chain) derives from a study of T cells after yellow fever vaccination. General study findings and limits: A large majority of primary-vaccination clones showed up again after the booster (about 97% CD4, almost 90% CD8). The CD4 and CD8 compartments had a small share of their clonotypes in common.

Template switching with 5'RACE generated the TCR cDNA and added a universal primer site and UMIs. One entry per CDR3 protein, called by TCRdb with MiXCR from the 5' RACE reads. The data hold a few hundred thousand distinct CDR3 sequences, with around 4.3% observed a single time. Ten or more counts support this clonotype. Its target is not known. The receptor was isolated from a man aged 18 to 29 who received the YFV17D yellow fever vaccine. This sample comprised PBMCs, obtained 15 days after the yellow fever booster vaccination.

In DNA, the CDR3 is TGTGCCAGCAGCACCCTGGAGGGGGCGATTAACTATGGCTACACCTTC. This encodes CASSTLEGAINYGYTF. The chain recombines TRBV28 with TRBJ1-2; 7 nucleotides match TRBD1. CDR1 and CDR2 (germline): MDHEN, SYDVKM. V shed 6 bases, J shed 1 base, and the junction held 11 bases outside the gene matches. The CDR3 is made up of 16 amino acids.